A selection of T cell receptor beta chains follows, all from one sample in a study of T cell changes during pregnancy in multiple sclerosis. Method: immunoSEQ multiplex PCR; TCRdb's copy keeps in-frame clones and lacks some. Among more than 35,000 clones listed, 70% to 90% were seen once. Sample: CD8+ T cells from peripheral blood mononuclear cells, taken after pregnancy. The receptors were sampled from a female donor in good health, enrolled as a control in a pregnancy study. CDR3s leave out the opening cysteine and the closing phenylalanine or tryptophan. Fields, in order: clone size, V gene, J gene, CDR3 protein. Size values are once, few and many counts, or a class for expanded clones, and some rows have none.

clone size: .; V gene: TRBV7-9; J gene: TRBJ2-7; CDR3 protein: ASSSRPKRTGVESYEQY
clone size: .; V gene: TRBV27; J gene: TRBJ1-3; CDR3 protein: ASSLQGSGSGNTIY
clone size: .; V gene: TRBV7-9; J gene: TRBJ1-5; CDR3 protein: ASADRERNQPQH
clone size: .; V gene: TRBV7-2; J gene: TRBJ2-7; CDR3 protein: ASSLALYEQY
clone size: few; V gene: TRBV7-8; J gene: TRBJ2-7; CDR3 protein: ASSLPGSYEQY
clone size: .; V gene: TRBV5-3; J gene: TRBJ2-7; CDR3 protein: ARSLFSGGAYEQY
clone size: .; V gene: TRBV5-4; J gene: TRBJ1-1; CDR3 protein: ASSPPGAEAF
clone size: medium-sized; V gene: TRBV30; J gene: TRBJ1-1; CDR3 protein: AWSVQQEAF
clone size: .; V gene: TRBV13; J gene: TRBJ1-1; CDR3 protein: ASSLETGNTEAF
clone size: .; V gene: TRBV27; J gene: TRBJ2-1; CDR3 protein: ASSPGLAGALDNEQF
clone size: .; V gene: TRBV19; J gene: TRBJ2-7; CDR3 protein: ASNGQGMEMY
clone size: .; V gene: TRBV27; J gene: TRBJ1-5; CDR3 protein: ASSSTGFGQPQH
clone size: .; V gene: TRBV2; J gene: TRBJ1-1; CDR3 protein: ASRNRGRVTEAF
clone size: .; V gene: TRBV6-5; J gene: TRBJ2-2; CDR3 protein: ASSYASGTRRELF
clone size: .; V gene: TRBV19; J gene: TRBJ1-2; CDR3 protein: ASTPSREGRGYGYT
clone size: .; V gene: TRBV7-9; J gene: TRBJ2-1; CDR3 protein: ASSLAGGPYSYNEQF
clone size: medium-sized; V gene: TRBV7-2; J gene: TRBJ1-2; CDR3 protein: ASSLISGDYGYT
clone size: .; V gene: TRBV7-9; J gene: TRBJ2-1; CDR3 protein: ASRQTGEGEQF
clone size: once; V gene: TRBV6-4; J gene: TRBJ2-2; CDR3 protein: ASKGFASTGELF
clone size: .; V gene: TRBV29-1; J gene: TRBJ1-1; CDR3 protein: SAEIRDSRSLGTEAF
clone size: .; V gene: TRBV7-6; J gene: TRBJ1-3; CDR3 protein: ASSQGLGQGLSGNTIY
clone size: once; V gene: TRBV10-3; J gene: TRBJ1-2; CDR3 protein: AISESDSVNYGYT
clone size: once; V gene: TRBV28; J gene: TRBJ2-7; CDR3 protein: ASSRPWTAGPYEQY
clone size: .; V gene: TRBV5-6; J gene: TRBJ2-1; CDR3 protein: ASSLVVAGYNEQF
clone size: .; V gene: TRBV28; J gene: TRBJ1-4; CDR3 protein: ASSRLGGEGEKLF
clone size: .; V gene: TRBV11-1; J gene: TRBJ1-6; CDR3 protein: ASSHGTGLDSPLH
clone size: .; V gene: TRBV4-1; J gene: TRBJ2-1; CDR3 protein: ASSRTSGDEQF
clone size: .; V gene: TRBV5-1; J gene: TRBJ1-1; CDR3 protein: ASSLDREAF
clone size: .; V gene: TRBV4-2; J gene: TRBJ1-1; CDR3 protein: ASSQERDTSGTEAF
clone size: .; V gene: TRBV11-2; J gene: TRBJ2-5; CDR3 protein: ASSLGVEETQY
clone size: once; V gene: TRBV14; J gene: TRBJ2-7; CDR3 protein: ASSPSGTAYEQY
clone size: once; V gene: TRBV4-3; J gene: TRBJ1-5; CDR3 protein: ASSSQRNQPQH
clone size: .; V gene: TRBV5-6; J gene: TRBJ2-3; CDR3 protein: ASADMTLTDTQY
clone size: .; V gene: TRBV5-6; J gene: TRBJ1-1; CDR3 protein: ASSLGESEAF
clone size: .; V gene: TRBV7-9; J gene: TRBJ1-2; CDR3 protein: ASSPGTGGVRGYT
clone size: .; V gene: TRBV28; J gene: TRBJ1-1; CDR3 protein: ASSQTGSQN
clone size: .; V gene: TRBV28; J gene: TRBJ1-4; CDR3 protein: ASTEATRPNEKLF
clone size: .; V gene: TRBV13; J gene: TRBJ1-2; CDR3 protein: ASSPMTGTYGYT
clone size: .; V gene: TRBV5-4; J gene: TRBJ2-5; CDR3 protein: ASSLGTSDVQETQY
clone size: .; V gene: TRBV4-2; J gene: TRBJ1-1; CDR3 protein: ASSLAGVGNTEAF
clone size: .; V gene: TRBV5-1; J gene: TRBJ1-1; CDR3 protein: ASSPGQEAF